The 28 T cell receptor beta chains reported below all come from one sample, sequenced in a study of blood T cell repertoires in COVID-19 (dated by TCRdb to about 2020). The library came from the immunoSEQ multiplex PCR assay. TCRdb retrieved this table from immuneACCESS and kept in-frame rearrangements only. Not all clones are present; in checked studies, unresolved V genes account for under half, and no reason is known for the remainder. This sample is represented by under 45,000 clones; roughly 80% of them were singletons. The top ten hold approximately 3.4% of the sample. The sequencing input was peripheral blood. These receptors came from a man in his 70s with COVID-19, enrolled during active disease.

The chain carries TRBV5-1 and TRBJ2-4, with D perhaps matching TRBD1 (6 bases). The CDR3 spans 14 residues. V dropped 0 bases and J dropped 9 bases, with 13 bases sitting between them. The V gene's germline CDR1 is SGHRS and CDR2 YFSETQ. CDR3 region: CASSLEQGRGIQYF. DNA for the CDR3: TGCGCCAGCAGCTTGGAACAGGGCAGGGGCATTCAGTACTTC.

This clone was counted between two and nine times. The chain recombines TRBV27 with TRBJ1-4, with a tentative D call TRBD1 (5 bases). The CDR3 spans 16 residues. The V end lost 4 bases, the J end lost 7 bases, and 19 bases lay between the germline ends. Germline lookup yields CDR1 MNHEY and CDR2 SMNVEV (reference sequence). CDR3 DNA: TGTGCCAGCAGTTCGGCCCCCGGGGGTGACGCTGAAAAACTGTTTTTT. Translated: CASSSAPGGDAEKLFF. Full variable domain (rest looked up from reference TRBV27 and TRBJ1-4): EAQVTQNPRYLITVTGKKLTVTCSQNMNHEYMSWYRQDPGLGLRQIYYSMNVEVTDKGDVPEGYKVSRKEKRNFPLILESPSPNQTSLYFCASSSAPGGDAEKLFFGSGTQLSVL.

The CDR3 region is CASSYGTSGSAGELFF. CDR3 sequence (DNA): TGTGCCAGCAGCTACGGGACTAGCGGGAGTGCCGGGGAGCTGTTTTTT. The rearrangement links TRBV7-2 to TRBJ2-2; the match to TRBD2 covers 14 bases. V was clipped by 4 bases and J by 6 bases; unmatched bases: 4. CDR1 and CDR2 (germline): SGHTA, FQGNSA. This CDR3 has 16 amino acids.

The chain combines TRBV3-1 (or the pseudogene TRBV3-2) with TRBJ1-1; D is undetermined. Germline V gives CDR1 LGHDT, CDR2 YNNKEL (reference sequence). The ends were cut back, 4 bases at V and 3 bases at J, with 9 bases in the middle. This CDR3 is 13 amino acids long. The CDR3 DNA reads as TGTGCCAGCAGCCTAGTCGGAGACACTGAAGCTTTCTTT. Translated: CASSLVGDTEAFF.

V and J are TRBV11-2 and TRBJ2-7; D unclear. Trimming pared 5 bases from V and 0 bases from J, leaving 23 bases between. CDR3 length equals 18 residues. Germline CDR1 reads SGHAT; CDR2 reads FQNNGV. Here the CDR3 DNA reads TGTGCCAGCAGCCCCCAACTCCCGAGTCGGGTAAGCTCCTACGAGCAGTACTTC. It yields the protein CASSPQLPSRVSSYEQYF.

The V call is TRBV5-1, the J call TRBJ2-2, with 9 bases matching TRBD1. Germline V gives CDR1 SGHRS, CDR2 YFSETQ. After removal of 0 bases from V and 6 bases from J, the junction contained 6 bases not matched to a gene. CDR3 length equals 16 residues. CDR3 sequence (DNA): TGCGCCAGCAGCTTGGCCGGGACAGGGAAAGCCGGGGAGCTGTTTTTT. Translating gives CASSLAGTGKAGELFF.

J is TRBJ2-7 and V is TRBV5-6; 8 bases are a match to TRBD1. The J segment lost 5 bases and the V segment lost 5 bases, leaving 9 bases of the junction unmatched. CDR1 SGHDT and CDR2 YYEEEE come from the germline V gene. The CDR3 runs 14 residues. In DNA form, the CDR3 reads TGTGCCAGCAGGCTCACTGGGACAGGTAACGAGCAGTACTTC. It encodes CASRLTGTGNEQYF. Combining the CDR3 with reference TRBV5-6 and TRBJ2-7 gives the whole variable domain DAGVTQSPTHLIKTRGQQVTLRCSPKSGHDTVSWYQQALGQGPQFIFQYYEEEERQRGNFPDRFSGHQFPNYSSELNVNALLLGDSALYLCASRLTGTGNEQYFGPGTRLTVT.

V usage is TRBV18 and J usage is TRBJ2-2; no reliable D call. Trimming left V 0 bases short and J 5 bases short, with 13 bases between. The CDR3 runs 16 residues. Per germline, CDR1 KGHSH and CDR2 LQKENI. CDR3 in DNA: TGTGCCAGCTCACCACCCTCAGTATCCAGGACCGGGGAGCTGTTTTTT. As protein: CASSPPSVSRTGELFF.

V usage is TRBV6-5 and J usage is TRBJ1-5, with 7 bases fitting TRBD1. The ends lost 2 bases at V and 3 bases at J; junction bases unmatched: 1. There are 14 residues in the CDR3. The germline V gene has CDR1 MNHEY and CDR2 SVGAGI. The CDR3: CASSYDRANQPQHF. The CDR3 DNA sequence: TGTGCCAGCAGTTACGACAGGGCCAATCAGCCCCAGCATTTT.

This chain connects TRBV4-2 to TRBJ2-4; D possibly corresponds to TRBD2 (5 bases). Germline CDR1 is LGHNA and CDR2 is YNFKEQ. The CDR3 is made up of 16 amino acids. V dropped 0 bases and J dropped 0 bases, with 9 bases sitting between them. The CDR3, as DNA: TGTGCCAGCAGCCAAGAGAAGACTATAGCCAAAAACATTCAGTACTTC. Protein sequence: CASSQEKTIAKNIQYF.

J is TRBJ1-5 and V is TRBV6-5; D is ambiguous. The CDR3 is 14 residues long. The germline V and J ends were trimmed by 5 bases and 2 bases, with 10 bases remaining between them. The germline V gene has CDR1 MNHEY and CDR2 SVGAGI. CDR3: CASSLTSGNQPQHF. For the CDR3, the DNA is TGTGCCAGCAGTCTGACATCCGGCAATCAGCCCCAGCATTTT.

The J gene is TRBJ2-5, the V gene TRBV9; weak D call: TRBD1 (6 bases). The CDR3 runs 16 residues. V lost 4 bases, J lost 2 bases, and 18 bases lay in between. In germline, CDR1 is SGDLS, CDR2 YYNGEE. CDR3 in DNA: TGTGCCAGCAGCCCAAGGGTCTCACAGGGACAAGAGACCCAGTACTTC. This codes for CASSPRVSQGQETQYF.

This rearrangement joins TRBV5-4 to TRBJ2-7, with D possibly being TRBD2 (6 bases). Trimming removed 4 bases from V and 5 bases from J, with 22 bases in between. The CDR3 covers 16 residues. Germline assignment: CDR1 SGHNT and CDR2 YYREEE (reference sequence). This chain's CDR3 is CASSLNPGSTTDEQYF. As DNA, the CDR3 is TGTGCCAGCAGCCTCAACCCCGGGAGCACGACGGACGAGCAGTACTTC.

This rearrangement joins TRBV6-6 to TRBJ1-5; tentatively, D is TRBD1 (6 bases). V was pared by 2 bases and J by 4 bases, with 9 bases between. Germline V CDR1 and CDR2: MNHNY, SVGAGI (reference sequence). The CDR3 length is 14 residues. CDR3 in DNA: TGTGCCAGCAGTTACGGGCAGGGGAATCAGCCCCAGCATTTT. Translation gives CASSYGQGNQPQHF.

This clone was recorded a few times. The chain combines TRBV28 with TRBJ1-2; the match to TRBD1 covers 8 bases. J gave up 4 bases and V 6 bases, and 7 bases lay outside the gene matches. The germline V gene encodes CDR1 MDHEN and CDR2 SYDVKM. The CDR3 sequence is 14 residues long. The CDR3 reads CASRRQGITYGYTF. In nucleotides, the CDR3 is TGTGCCAGCAGGCGACAGGGGATTACCTATGGCTACACCTTC.

CDR3 sequence reads: CASSPGGVDQPQHF. In DNA form, the CDR3 reads TGTGCCAGCAGCCCCGGGGGGGTTGATCAGCCCCAGCATTTT. This chain connects TRBV5-5 to TRBJ1-5, with D perhaps TRBD1 (5 bases). V gave up 4 bases and J gave up 5 bases, with 13 bases separating them. The germline V gene has CDR1 SGHKS and CDR2 YYEKEE (reference sequence). The CDR3 covers 14 residues.

This clone came up once. The J gene is TRBJ2-2, the V gene TRBV4-2; 15 nucleotides match TRBD2. From germline, CDR1 is LGHNA and CDR2 YNFKEQ. The CDR3 is made up of 17 amino acids. V trimming: 0 bases; J trimming: 6 bases; junction bases outside the gene matches: 2. CDR3 sequence reads: CASSQDGTSGRSGELFF. The CDR3 DNA reads TGTGCCAGCAGCCAAGATGGGACTAGCGGGAGGTCCGGGGAGCTGTTTTTT.

The rearrangement uses TRBV7-8 and TRBJ2-7; TRBD2 aligns across 8 bases. Germline V lookup: CDR1 SGHVS, CDR2 FQNEAQ. The V and J ends lost 1 base and 12 bases, in that order; junction bases with no gene match: 14. This CDR3 has 15 amino acids. CDR3 sequence: CASSLVASGLGALYF. For the CDR3, the DNA is TGTGCCAGCAGCTTAGTGGCTAGCGGGTTGGGAGCGCTGTACTTC.

This clone was detected only a few times. J is TRBJ1-3 and V is TRBV7-3; 9 nucleotides agree with TRBD1. Per germline, CDR1 SGHTA and CDR2 FQGTGA. V shed 5 bases and J 2 bases; nucleotides not matched to a gene: 7. The CDR3 consists of 16 residues. CDR3 sequence reads: CASSMAGTGTGNTIYF. CDR3 in DNA: TGTGCCAGCAGCATGGCCGGGACAGGGACTGGAAACACCATATATTTT.

The genes are TRBV5-1 and TRBJ2-7; TRBD1 agrees at 7 bases. Germline V gene data show CDR1 as SGHRS and CDR2 as YFSETQ. This CDR3 is built from 14 residues. Trimming removed 3 bases from V and 3 bases from J; junction bases left unmatched: 6. The CDR3: CASSSAGGVYEQYF. The CDR3 nucleotides are TGCGCCAGCAGCTCGGCAGGGGGAGTCTACGAGCAGTACTTC.

This clone was counted a few times. The V call is TRBV9, the J call TRBJ2-1; TRBD1 is a possible D gene (5 bases). V lost 0 bases, J lost 5 bases, and 12 bases lay in between. CDR1 is SGDLS, CDR2 YYNGEE, per germline. This CDR3 spans 15 amino acids. The CDR3 spells CASSVGQFTHNEQFF. CDR3 sequence (DNA): TGTGCCAGCAGCGTAGGACAGTTCACCCACAATGAGCAGTTCTTC.

The chain uses TRBV20-1 and TRBJ1-4; the D is unclear. This CDR3 spans 15 amino acids. Trimming shortened V by 3 bases and J by 8 bases, and 19 bases separated the two germline ends. The germline V gene has CDR1 DFQATT and CDR2 SNEGSKA (reference sequence). The DNA for the CDR3 is TGCAGTGCTAGTCCCCCCCAGGAGGGCGGAGAAAAACTGTTTTTT. This codes for CSASPPQEGGEKLFF.

The rearrangement links TRBV10-3 to TRBJ1-1, with D tentatively TRBD1 (5 bases). Trimming removed 2 bases from V and 1 base from J, with 8 bases in between. The CDR3 length is 14 residues. Per the germline V gene, CDR1 is ENHRY and CDR2 is SYGVKD. The CDR3 loop is CAISEGAANTEAFF. The CDR3 DNA follows: TGTGCCATCAGTGAGGGGGCAGCGAACACTGAAGCTTTCTTT.

This clone occurred once. The CDR3 sequence: CASSPLTYNEQFF. CDR3 coding DNA: TGCGCCAGCAGCCCACTGACATACAATGAGCAGTTCTTC. The genes are TRBV4-3 and TRBJ2-1; D not resolved. Trimming removed 4 bases from V and 4 bases from J, with 8 bases in between. The CDR3 runs to 13 residues. CDR1 LGHNA and CDR2 YSLEER come from the germline V gene.

The rearrangement links TRBV7-2 to TRBJ2-5, with TRBD1 matching over 7 bases. Germline-derived CDR1 and CDR2 are SGHTA and FQGNSA. V was clipped by 4 bases and J by 5 bases; unmatched bases: 7. This CDR3 is built from 14 residues. DNA of the CDR3: TGTGCCAGCAGCTCACAGACAGGGTCGGAGACCCAGTACTTC. Translated, it gives CASSSQTGSETQYF.

V is TRBV27 and J is TRBJ1-5; tentative D call: TRBD1 (5 bases). The CDR3 sequence is 17 residues long. Trimming cost V 5 bases and J 1 base, with 18 bases left between them. The germline V gene has CDR1 MNHEY and CDR2 SMNVEV (reference sequence). CDR3 protein: CASSPGLLLASNQPQHF. CDR3 in DNA: TGTGCCAGCAGTCCGGGACTTCTCCTCGCAAGCAATCAGCCCCAGCATTTT.

Concerning this clone itself: An end of the junction does not agree with germline; a read error may underlie this. The chain couples TRBV7-7 to TRBJ1-1, with a possible D match to TRBD1 (5 bases). The germline V gene encodes CDR1 SSHAT and CDR2 FNYEAQ (reference sequence). The CDR3 spans 14 residues. CDR3 in amino acids: CASSLGEGNTEAFF. The CDR3 DNA is TGTGCTAGCAGCTTGGGGGAGGGGAACACTGAAGCTTTCTTT.

V and J are TRBV11-2 and TRBJ1-1; D gene uncertain. Germline loops: CDR1 SGHAT, CDR2 FQNNGV. The CDR3 covers 15 residues. V was clipped by 5 bases and J by 4 bases, with 17 bases between them. For the CDR3, the DNA is TGTGCCAGCAGCCCCTATGGAGATGACGGCACTGAAGCTTTCTTT. Amino acid sequence: CASSPYGDDGTEAFF.